These 11 T cell receptor beta chains originate from one sample sequenced in a study of somatic mutations in cytotoxic T cells in rheumatoid arthritis. Sequencing used immunoSEQ multiplex PCR; TCRdb keeps in-frame clones, though not all of them. This repertoire shows more than 15,000 clones, about four fifths found once; its top ten account for more than 7%. Sequencing was carried out using CD8+ T cells sorted from blood. These TCRs come from an adult with rheumatoid arthritis.

The chain is built from TRBV7-6 and TRBJ1-4; perhaps TRBD1 as D (5 bases). From germline, CDR1 is SGHVS and CDR2 FNYEAQ. CDR3 length: 16 residues. Between the trimmed V and J ends, which lost 6 bases and 3 bases, there was a span of 17 bases. The CDR3 reads CASSFSRQTSNEKLFF. CDR3 DNA sequence: TGTGCCAGCAGTTTTAGCCGACAGACCTCTAATGAAAAACTGTTTTTT. Looking up the rest from reference TRBV7-6 and TRBJ1-4 gives the full variable domain: GAGVSQSPRYKVTKRGQDVALRCDPISGHVSLYWYRQALGQGPEFLTYFNYEAQQDKSGLPNDRFSAERPEGSISTLTIQRTEQRDSAMYRCASSFSRQTSNEKLFFGSGTQLSVL.

This chain connects TRBV7-3 to TRBJ2-1; 11 bases agree with TRBD2. V lost 5 bases and J lost 8; bases outside the gene matches: 8. Germline CDR1 and CDR2: SGHTA and FQGTGA. The CDR3 contains 15 residues. CDR3: CASSATGTSGDEQFF. The CDR3 nucleotides read TGTGCCAGCAGCGCCACCGGGACTAGCGGCGATGAGCAGTTCTTC.

J is TRBJ1-1 and V is TRBV4-1, with D hard to call. The length of the CDR3 is 13 residues. Germline CDR1 reads MGHRA; CDR2 reads YSYEKL. V dropped 4 bases and J dropped 1 base, with 7 bases sitting between them. CDR3 protein: CASSPRSNTEAFF. The CDR3 DNA sequence: TGCGCCAGCAGCCCGCGATCGAACACTGAAGCTTTCTTT.

J is TRBJ2-5 and V is TRBV4-1; TRBD2 matches at 9 bases. CDR1 MGHRA and CDR2 YSYEKL come from the germline V gene. V was clipped by 0 bases and J by 3 bases; unmatched bases: 5. The CDR3 contains 16 residues. This CDR3 reads CASSQEVAGAEETQYF. CDR3 nucleotides: TGCGCCAGCAGCCAAGAGGTAGCGGGAGCAGAAGAGACCCAGTACTTC.

The V call is TRBV27, the J call TRBJ2-1; D gene ambiguous. With 5 bases removed from V and 8 bases from J, the gap between germline ends came to 10 bases. The CDR3 length is 12 residues. CDR1 and CDR2 from the germline V gene are MNHEY and SMNVEV (reference sequence). The CDR3 DNA is TGTGCCAGCAGTCTCGACTTACATGAGCAGTTCTTC. As protein: CASSLDLHEQFF.

V usage is TRBV30 and J usage is TRBJ1-4; D possibly corresponds to TRBD1 (5 bases). CDR1 is GTSNPN and CDR2 is SVGIG in the germline V gene (reference sequence). The length of the CDR3 is 16 residues. Trimming shortened V by 0 bases and J by 8 bases, and 19 bases separated the two germline ends. The CDR3, as DNA: TGTGCCTGGAGTGTACTGGGGGAACGGCCCCAGGAAAAACTGTTTTTT. It is translated as CAWSVLGERPQEKLFF.

The chain links TRBV7-7 to TRBJ2-7; 8 bases fit TRBD1. Germline CDR1 SSHAT, CDR2 FNYEAQ (reference sequence). The CDR3 has 14 residues. Trimming took 5 bases from V and 0 from J; bases not matched to a gene: 3. The CDR3 here is CASSPGTGSYEQYF. As DNA, the CDR3 is TGTGCCAGCAGCCCCGGGACAGGCTCCTACGAGCAGTACTTC.

V gene TRBV4-2 combines with J gene TRBJ2-5; weak D call: TRBD1 (5 bases). The end of the DNA aligns better with TRBJ2-7, so the J call may be wrong. The CDR3 is 11 residues long. Germline loops: CDR1 LGHNA, CDR2 YNFKEQ. The CDR3, as DNA: TGTGCCAGCGGAGACAGTGACGAGCAGTACTTC. Translation: CASGDSDEQYF.

The chain recombines TRBV14 with TRBJ2-1; TRBD2 aligns across 13 bases. The V and J ends lost 7 bases and 3 bases, in that order; junction bases with no gene match: 9. The germline gives CDR1 SGHDN, CDR2 FVKESK. The length of the CDR3 is 17 residues. Written as DNA, the CDR3 is TGTGCCAGCACGACTAGCGGGGGGCTAACGAACTACAATGAGCAGTTCTTC. Translation gives CASTTSGGLTNYNEQFF. Using reference TRBV14 and TRBJ2-1 for the parts outside the CDR3, the full variable domain is EAGVTQFPSHSVIEKGQTVTLRCDPISGHDNLYWYRRVMGKEIKFLLHFVKESKQDESGMPNNRFLAERTGGTYSTLKVQPAELEDSGVYFCASTTSGGLTNYNEQFFGPGTRLTVL.

The chain links TRBV4-1 to TRBJ2-7; TRBD2 agrees at 9 bases. The CDR3 is made up of 14 amino acids. Germline CDR1 MGHRA, CDR2 YSYEKL. Trimming at V came to 4 bases and at J to 6 bases, leaving 7 bases not matched to a gene. CDR3 residues: CASSLGRLAAEQYF. The CDR3 bases are TGCGCCAGCAGCCTCGGGCGACTAGCGGCCGAGCAGTACTTC.

The rearrangement joins TRBV27 to TRBJ2-7, with 10 bases matching TRBD1. CDR3 size: 13 residues. From germline, CDR1 is MNHEY and CDR2 SMNVEV (reference sequence). V lost 6 bases and J lost 2; bases outside the gene matches: 1. In DNA form, the CDR3 reads TGTGCCAGCAGCGGGACAGGGGCCTACGAGCAGTACTTC. As protein: CASSGTGAYEQYF.